Presented here are 31 T cell receptor beta chains from one specimen sequenced in a study of radiotherapy plus CTLA-4 blockade in lung cancer. The repertoire was sequenced with immunoSEQ multiplex PCR; TCRdb's copy has only in-frame clones and lacks some. The table lists roughly 90,000 clones, 88% of them singletons. This sample comprised peripheral blood, obtained from a patient treated with radiotherapy plus ipilimumab. These receptor sequences come from a human donor with non-small cell lung cancer that progressed on radiotherapy plus ipilimumab.

The chain uses TRBV9 and TRBJ2-1; a weak D match, TRBD2 (6 bases). This CDR3 is built from 15 residues. Per germline, CDR1 SGDLS and CDR2 YYNGEE. With 0 bases removed from V and 3 bases from J, the gap between germline ends came to 10 bases. CDR3 in DNA: TGTGCCAGCAGCGTAGGGAGGGCAGGCTACAATGAGCAGTTCTTC. Protein sequence: CASSVGRAGYNEQFF.

J is TRBJ2-1 and V is TRBV11-2, with 7 bases fitting TRBD2. Germline CDR1 reads SGHAT; CDR2 reads FQNNGV. The CDR3 covers 16 residues. V shed 1 base and J 6 bases; nucleotides not matched to a gene: 9. CDR3 coding DNA: TGTGCCAGCAGCTTAGTTGGCGGGAGCGGGGCCAATGAGCAGTTCTTC. Translated: CASSLVGGSGANEQFF. The full variable domain, in which reference TRBV11-2 and TRBJ2-1 provide the parts outside the CDR3, is EAGVAQSPRYKIIEKRQSVAFWCNPISGHATLYWYQQILGQGPKLLIQFQNNGVVDDSQLPKDRFSAERLKGVDSTLKIQPAKLEDSAVYLCASSLVGGSGANEQFFGPGTRLTVL.

The chain recombines TRBV10-2 with TRBJ2-2; D unclear. The CDR3 is 13 amino acids. CDR1 and CDR2 (germline): WSHSY, SAAADI. Trimming took 6 bases from V and 8 from J, leaving 13 bases between them. In DNA form, the CDR3 reads TGCGCCAGCAGGGCATCCCCCTCGGGGGAGCTGTTTTTT. Amino acid sequence: CASRASPSGELFF.

This clone was seen only once. V gene TRBV5-4 combines with J gene TRBJ2-5, with a tentative D call TRBD1 (6 bases). Germline V lookup: CDR1 SGHNT, CDR2 YYREEE (reference sequence). V shed 2 bases and J shed 2 bases, with 7 bases lying between them. The CDR3 consists of 13 residues. For the CDR3, the DNA is TGTGCCAGCAGCTTACAGGGACAAGAGACCCAGTACTTC. It yields the protein CASSLQGQETQYF.

The chain recombines TRBV2 with TRBJ2-3, with D tentatively TRBD2 (6 bases). V lost 1 base to trimming and J lost 0 bases, with 14 bases between them. Germline V gene lookup returns CDR1 SNHLY and CDR2 FYNNEI. There are 17 residues in the CDR3. CDR3 in amino acids: CASSEGGSGPSTDTQYF. The CDR3 bases are TGTGCCAGCAGTGAAGGCGGTAGCGGACCCAGCACAGATACGCAGTATTTT.

The rearrangement links TRBV7-9 to TRBJ1-1; no reliable D call. Germline lookup yields CDR1 SEHNR and CDR2 FQNEAQ (reference sequence). The V end lost 1 base, the J end lost 0 bases, and 9 bases lay between the germline ends. CDR3 length: 15 amino acids. CDR3 DNA: TGTGCCAGCAGCTTAGACGGTACAATGAACACTGAAGCTTTCTTT. This sequence encodes CASSLDGTMNTEAFF.

V and J are TRBV2 and TRBJ1-2; no clear D gene. Germline values: CDR1 SNHLY, CDR2 FYNNEI. V was shortened by 2 bases and J by 3 bases, with 7 bases between the two germline ends. This CDR3 contains 13 residues. The CDR3 loop reads CASSETRDYGYTF. CDR3 DNA: TGTGCCAGCAGTGAAACGCGGGACTATGGCTACACCTTC.

The CDR3 bases are TGTGCCAGTATCAATTCGTGGGAGAACTATGGCTACACCTTC. This encodes CASINSWENYGYTF. The chain carries TRBV19 and TRBJ1-2; D not certain. Germline V CDR1 and CDR2: LNHDA, SQIVND (reference sequence). V lost 7 bases to trimming and J lost 2 bases, with 14 bases between them. CDR3 length: 14 residues.

With respect to this clone: The junction and the germline gene differ at one end; a read error may be behind it. The chain uses TRBV7-7 and TRBJ2-5; 9 bases match TRBD1. The CDR3 consists of 14 residues. CDR1 and CDR2 from the germline V gene are SSHAT and FNYEAQ (reference sequence). CDR3 sequence: CASSSGQGPETQYF. CDR3 DNA: TGTGCTAGCAGCTCCGGACAGGGGCCAGAGACCCAGTACTTC.

This chain uses TRBV19 with TRBJ1-5, with TRBD1 identical over 7 bases. This CDR3 has 17 residues. V was clipped by 3 bases and J by 4 bases; unmatched bases: 12. Germline lookup yields CDR1 LNHDA and CDR2 SQIVND (reference sequence). The CDR3 protein is CASSIGFLGQINQPQHF. The CDR3 coding sequence is TGTGCCAGTAGTATCGGATTTCTGGGACAGATAAATCAGCCCCAGCATTTT.

The chain is built from TRBV2 and TRBJ1-2; 9 bases line up with TRBD1. J lost 0 bases, V lost 4 bases, and 6 bases had no gene match. Germline loops: CDR1 SNHLY, CDR2 FYNNEI. The CDR3 is 16 residues long. The CDR3 region has the DNA TGTGCCAGCAGTGCGGACAGGGGAATGGCTAACTATGGCTACACCTTC. This encodes CASSADRGMANYGYTF.

This rearrangement joins TRBV30 to TRBJ2-7; D unresolved. Germline V gene sequence: CDR1 GTSNPN, CDR2 SVGIG (reference sequence). CDR3 length: 11 residues. Trimming cost V 1 base and J 4 bases, with 5 bases left between them. The CDR3 protein is CAWSDEYEQYF. The CDR3 DNA reads as TGTGCCTGGAGTGATGAGTACGAGCAGTACTTC.

The chain employs TRBV7-2 and TRBJ2-7; 12 bases are shared with TRBD2. V shed 5 bases and J 6 bases; nucleotides not matched to a gene: 8. The CDR3 runs to 15 residues. Germline-derived CDR1 and CDR2 are SGHTA and FQGNSA. CDR3 residues: CASSPLAGGPGEQYF. DNA of the CDR3: TGTGCCAGCAGCCCTCTAGCGGGAGGGCCCGGCGAGCAGTACTTC.

V is TRBV2 and J is TRBJ2-5, with 8 bases fitting TRBD1. Losses at the gene ends were 5 bases for V and 6 bases for J; bases not matched to a gene: 14. The CDR3 is 16 residues long. Germline CDR1 reads SNHLY; CDR2 reads FYNNEI. CDR3 DNA: TGTGCCAGCAGTAAGACAGGGGAAAGGGGACAACAGACCCAGTACTTC. Residues: CASSKTGERGQQTQYF. Supplemented by reference TRBV2 and TRBJ2-5, the full variable domain reads EPEVTQTPSHQVTQMGQEVILRCVPISNHLYFYWYRQILGQKVEFLVSFYNNEISEKSEIFDDQFSVERPDGSNFTLKIRSTKLEDSAMYFCASSKTGERGQQTQYFGPGTRLLVL.

This clone was detected only a few times. An end of the junction does not agree with germline; a read error may underlie this. The chain has TRBV2 and TRBJ2-7; TRBD2 aligns across 7 bases. The germline gives CDR1 SNHLY, CDR2 FYNNEI. The CDR3 has 17 amino acids. The CDR3 loop reads CASREGQLSGIPLQQYF. CDR3 coding DNA: TGTGCCAGCAGGGAAGGACAACTCAGCGGGATTCCCCTTCAGCAGTACTTC.

This clone was counted a few times. The chain links TRBV6-1 to TRBJ1-2; no definite D call. Germline loops: CDR1 MNHNS, CDR2 SASEGT. The CDR3 is made up of 13 amino acids. Trimming cost V 4 bases and J 2 bases, with 8 bases left between them. The CDR3 reads CASSVTLNYGYTF. As DNA, the CDR3 is TGTGCCAGCAGTGTCACCCTGAACTATGGCTACACCTTC.

This chain joins TRBV7-3 and TRBJ2-5; 7 nucleotides agree with TRBD1. J lost 4 bases, V lost 2 bases, and 7 bases had no gene match. CDR3 length equals 15 residues. CDR1 is SGHTA, CDR2 FQGTGA, per germline. CDR3 in amino acids: CASSLGRGQRETQYF. CDR3 coding DNA: TGTGCCAGCAGCTTAGGTAGGGGGCAGCGAGAGACCCAGTACTTC.

The rearrangement uses TRBV27 and TRBJ2-3; 10 positions match TRBD2. Germline assignment: CDR1 MNHEY and CDR2 SMNVEV (reference sequence). This CDR3 has 16 amino acids. Trimming at V came to 6 bases and at J to 4 bases, leaving 10 bases not matched to a gene. CDR3 nucleotide sequence: TGTGCCAGCAGCCCTCAACTAGCGGGACTTTCAGATACGCAGTATTTT. This gives the protein CASSPQLAGLSDTQYF.

V usage is TRBV16 and J usage is TRBJ2-7; D is possibly TRBD2 (7 bases). The CDR3 sequence is 15 residues long. Trimming took off 0 bases at V and 4 bases at J, with 13 bases between the two ends. Germline loops: CDR1 KGHSY, CDR2 FQNENV. The CDR3 DNA sequence: TGTGCCAGCAGCCAATCGGGGGGGCTGGGTTACGAGCAGTACTTC. It yields the protein CASSQSGGLGYEQYF.

The V and J genes are TRBV7-6 and TRBJ1-2, with TRBD1 matching over 9 bases. Germline V gene sequence: CDR1 SGHVS, CDR2 FNYEAQ. CDR3 length: 19 residues. V gave up 2 bases and J gave up 6 bases; unmatched junction bases: 19. CDR3 residues: CASSLSVGTGRMRLDGYTF. In DNA form, the CDR3 reads TGTGCCAGCAGCTTATCCGTCGGGACAGGGCGGATGAGGTTAGATGGCTACACCTTC.

This clone was seen once. This CDR3 reads CASSPSSTDTQYF. The DNA of the CDR3 is TGTGCCAGCTCGCCATCTAGCACAGATACGCAGTATTTT. The genes are TRBV18 and TRBJ2-3, with D unclear. CDR3 length: 13 amino acids. Trimming cost V 6 bases and J 0 bases, with 7 bases left between them. Per the germline V gene, CDR1 is KGHSH and CDR2 is LQKENI.

To note about this clone: The sample carries other DNA sequences with the same CDR3. This chain uses TRBV5-1 with TRBJ2-7; 13 bases align to TRBD2. This CDR3 region has 15 residues. Per germline, CDR1 SGHRS and CDR2 YFSETQ. The trim removed 4 bases at V and 3 bases at J, leaving 4 bases unmatched. CDR3: CASSPRTSGSYEQYF. The CDR3 coding sequence is TGCGCCAGCAGCCCCCGGACTAGCGGGAGCTACGAGCAGTACTTC.

The chain couples TRBV27 to TRBJ2-1, with 7 bases fitting TRBD2. The germline CDR1 and CDR2 sequences are MNHEY and SMNVEV (reference sequence). The CDR3 runs 15 residues. V trimming: 5 bases; J trimming: 4 bases; junction bases outside the gene matches: 8. In nucleotides, the CDR3 is TGTGCCAGCAGTCGCGAGCGGGGCCAATACAATGAGCAGTTCTTC. Protein product: CASSRERGQYNEQFF.

This clone is large. This chain uses TRBV5-8 with TRBJ2-1; weak D call: TRBD2 (6 bases). The CDR3 consists of 15 residues. V was cut by 4 bases and J by 6 bases, with 17 bases left in between. CDR1 SGHTS and CDR2 YDEGEE come from the germline V gene. The DNA for the CDR3 is TGTGCCAGCAGCCCGACCCCCGGGACTCCCAATGAGCAGTTCTTC. Its protein product is CASSPTPGTPNEQFF. Drawing the rest from reference TRBV5-8 and TRBJ2-1, the complete variable domain is EAGVTQSPTHLIKTRGQQATLRCSPISGHTSVYWYQQALGLGLQFLLWYDEGEERNRGNFPPRFSGRQFPNYSSELNVNALELEDSALYLCASSPTPGTPNEQFFGPGTRLTVL.

V is TRBV6-5 and J is TRBJ2-1; D unresolved. The CDR3 totals 14 residues. Trimming removed 4 bases at V and 8 bases at J, with 15 bases between. Germline values: CDR1 MNHEY, CDR2 SVGAGI. CDR3 amino acids: CASSSLLGDHEQFF. The CDR3 DNA follows: TGTGCCAGCAGTTCCCTTCTAGGAGATCATGAGCAGTTCTTC.

This chain joins TRBV5-4 and TRBJ2-5; weak D call: TRBD2 (6 bases). The CDR3 totals 14 residues. Trimming left V 0 bases short and J 3 bases short, with 9 bases between. CDR1 is SGHNT and CDR2 is YYREEE in the germline V gene (reference sequence). CDR3 sequence reads: CASSLGRGKETQYF. In nucleotides, the CDR3 is TGTGCCAGCAGCTTGGGACGGGGGAAAGAGACCCAGTACTTC.

The chain combines TRBV6-1 with TRBJ1-1; 7 nucleotides line up with TRBD1. This CDR3 has 14 amino acids. Germline V gene lookup returns CDR1 MNHNS and CDR2 SASEGT. J gave up 0 bases and V 8 bases, and 6 bases lay outside the gene matches. CDR3 in DNA: TGTGCCAGCTTACACAGGGGAGTGAACACTGAAGCTTTCTTT. Translated: CASLHRGVNTEAFF.

The chain is built from TRBV5-1 and TRBJ2-7; D is unresolved. The V gene lost 0 bases and the J gene lost 0 bases, with 10 bases spanning the gap. The germline gives CDR1 SGHRS, CDR2 YFSETQ. The CDR3 extends over 15 amino acids. The CDR3 coding sequence is TGCGCCAGCAGCTTGGGATACAGTTCCTCCTACGAGCAGTACTTC. It translates to CASSLGYSSSYEQYF.

This sequence joins TRBV6-6 and TRBJ2-7, with D perhaps TRBD1 or TRBD2 (6 bases each). V lost 0 bases, J lost 6 bases, and 9 bases lay in between. The CDR3 totals 13 residues. CDR1 MNHNY and CDR2 SVGAGI come from the germline V gene (reference sequence). The CDR3: CASSYSGGGEQYF. In DNA form, the CDR3 reads TGTGCCAGCAGTTACTCAGGAGGGGGCGAGCAGTACTTC.

The CDR3 protein is CASSLQGFEAFF. The CDR3 DNA follows: TGTGCCAGCAGCTTACAGGGCTTTGAAGCTTTCTTT. The rearrangement uses TRBV7-9 and TRBJ1-1, with D possibly TRBD1 on 5 matching bases. V lost 2 bases and J lost 7, with 8 bases in between. The CDR3 contains 12 residues. The germline V gene encodes CDR1 SEHNR and CDR2 FQNEAQ (reference sequence).

The gene calls are TRBV19 and TRBJ2-5, with no clear D. This CDR3 has 13 amino acids. CDR1 LNHDA and CDR2 SQIVND come from the germline V gene (reference sequence). V lost 5 bases to trimming and J lost 6 bases, with 13 bases between them. Here the CDR3 DNA reads TGTGCCAGTAGTCATCCCGGTGGAAAGACCCAGTACTTC. Translation: CASSHPGGKTQYF.